This TCR beta chain came from a study of cytomegalovirus exposure and HLA in healthy donors. At the level of the study: Around 78 million unique TCRs, all from HLA-typed donors, were included in an early release of the data. Genetic ancestry analysis placed approximately 79% of the 398 donors that were genotyped in the Caucasian-associated cluster.

It was with 60 Vbeta and 13 Jbeta primers that the PCR ran. Assay: immunoSEQ multiplex PCR; the TCRdb copy retains only in-frame clones and omits some. Of over 150,000 clones listed, less than 85% were seen once; the top ten hold roughly 4.2%. Study conclusions and caveats: In an earlier analysis, about 87% or about 30%: the productive usage of most TCR beta V segments.

V gave up 6 bases and J gave up 3 bases, with 12 bases separating them. CDR1 and CDR2 from the germline V gene are ENHRY and SYGVKD. The CDR3 has 13 amino acids. This clone has a single count. Antigen unknown. Sequencing was performed on PBMCs. The V gene is TRBV10-3, the J gene TRBJ2-7; perhaps TRBD1 as D (5 bases). This sequence was found in a man aged 40-50 years in good health and CMV-seronegative. This CDR3 reads CAIRADSNYEQYF. In nucleotides, the CDR3 is TGTGCCATCAGGGCAGACAGTAACTACGAGCAGTACTTC.